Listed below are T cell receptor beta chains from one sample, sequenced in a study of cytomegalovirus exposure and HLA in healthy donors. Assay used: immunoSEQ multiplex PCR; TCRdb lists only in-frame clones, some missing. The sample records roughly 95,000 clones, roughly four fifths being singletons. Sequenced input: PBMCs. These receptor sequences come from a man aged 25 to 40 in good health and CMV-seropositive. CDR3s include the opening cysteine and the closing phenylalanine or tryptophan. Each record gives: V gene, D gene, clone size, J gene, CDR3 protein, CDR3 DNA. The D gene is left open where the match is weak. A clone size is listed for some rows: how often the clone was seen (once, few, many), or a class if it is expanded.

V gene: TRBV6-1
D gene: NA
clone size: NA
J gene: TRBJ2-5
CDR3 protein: CAGSDGGETQYF
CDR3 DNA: TGTGCCGGCAGTGACGGAGGGGAGACCCAGTACTTC

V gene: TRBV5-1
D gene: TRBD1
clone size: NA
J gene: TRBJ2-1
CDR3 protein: CASSWDGTAPNEQFF
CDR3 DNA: TGCGCCAGCAGCTGGGACGGGACAGCCCCCAATGAGCAGTTCTTC

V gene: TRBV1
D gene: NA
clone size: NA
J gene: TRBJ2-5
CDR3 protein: CTSSLLAGTGETQYF
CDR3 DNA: TGCACCAGCAGCCTTTTAGCGGGAACTGGGGAGACCCAGTACTTC

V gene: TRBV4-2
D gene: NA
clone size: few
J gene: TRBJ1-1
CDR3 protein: CASSQDGAGFMNTEAFF
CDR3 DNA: TGTGCCAGCAGCCAAGATGGGGCAGGGTTTATGAACACTGAAGCTTTCTTT

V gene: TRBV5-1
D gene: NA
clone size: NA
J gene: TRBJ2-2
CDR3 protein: CASSLEASKTGELFF
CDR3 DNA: TGCGCCAGCAGCTTGGAAGCTAGTAAGACCGGGGAGCTGTTTTTT

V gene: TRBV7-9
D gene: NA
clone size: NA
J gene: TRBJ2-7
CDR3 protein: CASSLASYSSYEQYF
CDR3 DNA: TGTGCCAGCAGCTTAGCGTCATACAGCTCCTACGAGCAGTACTTC

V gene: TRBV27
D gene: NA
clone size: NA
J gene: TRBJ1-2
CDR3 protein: CASPRGRYGYTF
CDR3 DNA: TGTGCCAGCCCCCGGGGGAGGTATGGCTACACCTTC

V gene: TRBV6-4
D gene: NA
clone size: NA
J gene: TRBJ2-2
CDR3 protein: CASRAVSTGELFF
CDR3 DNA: TGTGCCAGCAGAGCGGTTTCCACCGGGGAGCTGTTTTTT

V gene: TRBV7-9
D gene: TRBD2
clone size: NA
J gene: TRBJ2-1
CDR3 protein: CASRLRASGLYNEQFF
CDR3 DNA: TGTGCCAGCAGGTTACGGGCTAGCGGATTATACAATGAGCAGTTCTTC

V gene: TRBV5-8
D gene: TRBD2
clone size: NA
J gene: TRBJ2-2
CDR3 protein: CASSLAGLGPGELFF
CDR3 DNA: TGTGCCAGCAGCTTGGCGGGACTAGGGCCCGGGGAGCTGTTTTTT

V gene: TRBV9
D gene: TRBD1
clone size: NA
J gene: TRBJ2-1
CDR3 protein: CASSAGQGGYNEQFF
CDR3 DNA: TGTGCCAGCAGCGCAGGACAGGGAGGCTACAATGAGCAGTTCTTC

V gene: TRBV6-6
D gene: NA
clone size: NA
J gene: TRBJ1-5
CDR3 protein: CASISDRSNQPQHF
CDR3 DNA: TGTGCCAGCATTTCGGACAGAAGCAATCAGCCCCAGCATTTT

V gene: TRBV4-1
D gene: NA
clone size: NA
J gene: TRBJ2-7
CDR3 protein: CASSHGGRGSYEQYF
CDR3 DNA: TGCGCCAGCAGCCATGGAGGACGGGGATCGTACGAGCAGTACTTC

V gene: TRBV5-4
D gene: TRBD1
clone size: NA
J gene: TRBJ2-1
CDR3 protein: CASSVRTRDRGLNEQFF
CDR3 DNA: TGTGCCAGCAGCGTACGGACCCGGGACAGGGGGCTCAATGAGCAGTTCTTC

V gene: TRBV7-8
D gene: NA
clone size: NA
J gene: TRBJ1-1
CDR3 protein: CASSSPTESNTEAFF
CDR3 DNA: TGTGCCAGCAGCTCCCCGACTGAATCGAACACTGAAGCTTTCTTT

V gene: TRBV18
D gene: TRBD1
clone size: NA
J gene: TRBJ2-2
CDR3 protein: CASSPRTGTTGELFF
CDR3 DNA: TGTGCCAGCTCACCGCGGACAGGGACCACCGGGGAGCTGTTTTTT

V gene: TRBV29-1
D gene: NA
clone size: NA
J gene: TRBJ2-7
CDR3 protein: CSVVPGASSSSYEQYF
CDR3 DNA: TGCAGCGTAGTCCCGGGAGCCAGTTCTAGCTCCTACGAGCAGTACTTC

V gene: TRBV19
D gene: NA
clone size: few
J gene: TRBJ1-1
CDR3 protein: CASSTTVNTEAFF
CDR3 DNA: TGTGCCAGTAGTACAACAGTGAACACTGAAGCTTTCTTT

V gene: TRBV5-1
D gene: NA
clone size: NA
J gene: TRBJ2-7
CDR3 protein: CASSLPNSYEQYF
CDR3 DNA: TGCGCCAGCAGCCTACCAAACTCCTACGAGCAGTACTTC

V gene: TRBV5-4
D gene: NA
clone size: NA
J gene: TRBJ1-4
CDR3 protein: CASSLGSGNEKLFF
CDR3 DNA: TGTGCCAGCAGCTTGGGCTCGGGAAATGAAAAACTGTTTTTT

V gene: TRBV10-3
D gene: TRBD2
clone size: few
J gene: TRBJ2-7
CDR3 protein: CAISGLVNEQYF
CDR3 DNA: TGTGCCATCAGCGGACTAGTCAACGAGCAGTACTTC

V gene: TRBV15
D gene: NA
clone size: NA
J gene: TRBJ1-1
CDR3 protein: CATSRDLLQAVNTEAFF
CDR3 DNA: TGTGCCACCAGCAGAGATCTCCTGCAGGCCGTGAACACTGAAGCTTTCTTT

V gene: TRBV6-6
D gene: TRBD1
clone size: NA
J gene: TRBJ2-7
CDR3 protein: CASRNRGTYYEQYF
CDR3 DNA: TGTGCCAGCAGAAACAGGGGAACCTACTACGAGCAGTACTTC

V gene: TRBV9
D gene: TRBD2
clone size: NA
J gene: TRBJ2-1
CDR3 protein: CASSVVAGGYNEQFF
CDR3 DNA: TGTGCCAGCAGCGTAGTAGCGGGAGGTTACAATGAGCAGTTCTTC

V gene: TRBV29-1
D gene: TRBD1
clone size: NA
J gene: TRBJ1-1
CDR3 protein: CSVLGQATEAFF
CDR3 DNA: TGCAGCGTTCTTGGACAGGCGACTGAAGCTTTCTTT

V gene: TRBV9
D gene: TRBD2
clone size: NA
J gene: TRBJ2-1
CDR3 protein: CASSVTGTSYNEQFF
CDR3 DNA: TGTGCCAGCAGCGTAACCGGGACTAGCTACAATGAGCAGTTCTTC

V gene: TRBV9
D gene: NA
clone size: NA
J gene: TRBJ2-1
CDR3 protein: CASSVYRDEQFF
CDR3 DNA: TGTGCCAGCAGCGTATACAGGGACGAGCAGTTCTTC

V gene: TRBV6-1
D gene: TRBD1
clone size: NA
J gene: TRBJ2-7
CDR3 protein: CASSASGTGTYEQYF
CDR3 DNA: TGTGCCAGCAGTGCATCCGGGACAGGCACCTACGAGCAGTACTTC

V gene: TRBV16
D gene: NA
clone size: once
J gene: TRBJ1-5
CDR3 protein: CASSQSSQDIAPQHF
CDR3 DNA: TGTGCCAGCAGCCAATCATCACAGGACATTGCGCCCCAGCATTTT

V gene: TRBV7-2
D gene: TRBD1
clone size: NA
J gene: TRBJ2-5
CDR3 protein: CASSTQGAERETQYF
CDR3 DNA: TGTGCCAGCAGCACCCAGGGGGCAGAGAGGGAGACCCAGTACTTC

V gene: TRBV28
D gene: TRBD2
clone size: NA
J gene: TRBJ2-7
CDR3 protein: CASSFASGRPEQYF
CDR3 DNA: TGTGCCAGCAGTTTCGCTAGCGGGAGACCCGAGCAGTACTTC

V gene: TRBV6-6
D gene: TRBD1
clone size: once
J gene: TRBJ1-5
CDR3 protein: CASSSPGTVNQPQHF
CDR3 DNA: TGTGCCAGCAGTTCCCCCGGGACAGTCAATCAGCCCCAGCATTTT

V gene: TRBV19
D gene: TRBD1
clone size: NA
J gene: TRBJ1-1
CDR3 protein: CASSMGGQEAFF
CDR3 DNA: TGTGCCAGTAGTATGGGGGGACAGGAAGCTTTCTTT

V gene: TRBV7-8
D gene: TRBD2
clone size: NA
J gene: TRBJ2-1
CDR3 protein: CASTMRPGTSGRNEQFF
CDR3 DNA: TGTGCCAGCACCATGAGGCCCGGGACTAGCGGGAGGAATGAGCAGTTCTTC

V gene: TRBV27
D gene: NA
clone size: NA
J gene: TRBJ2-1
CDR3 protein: CAVGPIEQFF
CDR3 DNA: TGTGCCGTTGGGCCTATTGAGCAGTTCTTC

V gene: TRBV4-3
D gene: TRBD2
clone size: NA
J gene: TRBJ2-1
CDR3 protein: CASSQEIAGGREQFF
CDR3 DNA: TGCGCCAGCAGCCAAGAGATCGCGGGAGGCCGGGAGCAGTTCTTC

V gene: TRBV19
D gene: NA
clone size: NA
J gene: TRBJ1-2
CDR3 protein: CASSIDLQAAIVYGYTF
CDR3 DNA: TGTGCCAGTAGTATAGATCTACAAGCGGCGATAGTCTATGGCTACACCTTC

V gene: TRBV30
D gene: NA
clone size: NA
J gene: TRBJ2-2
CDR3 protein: CAWSLEWRPFELFF
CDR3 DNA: TGTGCCTGGAGCCTAGAGTGGCGCCCGTTCGAGCTGTTTTTT

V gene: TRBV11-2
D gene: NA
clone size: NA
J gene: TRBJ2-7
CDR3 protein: CASSSGTYAYEQYF
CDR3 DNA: TGTGCCAGCAGCTCCGGGACATACGCCTACGAGCAGTACTTC

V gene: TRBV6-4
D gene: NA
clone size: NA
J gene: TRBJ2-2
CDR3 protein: CASSDQGGTGELFF
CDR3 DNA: TGTGCCAGCAGTGATCAGGGGGGCACCGGGGAGCTGTTTTTT

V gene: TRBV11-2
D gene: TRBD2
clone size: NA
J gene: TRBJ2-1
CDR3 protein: CASSETSGTHDEQFF
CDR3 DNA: TGTGCCAGCAGCGAGACTAGCGGGACCCACGATGAGCAGTTCTTC

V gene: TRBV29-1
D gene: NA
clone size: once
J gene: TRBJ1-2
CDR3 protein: CSVDTLQGSYGYTF
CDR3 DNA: TGCAGCGTTGACACTTTACAGGGCAGCTATGGCTACACCTTC

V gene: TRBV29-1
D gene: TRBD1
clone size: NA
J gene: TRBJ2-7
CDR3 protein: CSVARWGQTYEQYF
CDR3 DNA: TGCAGCGTTGCTCGGTGGGGACAGACCTACGAGCAGTACTTC

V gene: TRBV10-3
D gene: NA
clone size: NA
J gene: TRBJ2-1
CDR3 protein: CAILSHSGGNNEQFF
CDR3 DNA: TGTGCCATCCTATCTCATAGCGGCGGAAACAATGAGCAGTTCTTC

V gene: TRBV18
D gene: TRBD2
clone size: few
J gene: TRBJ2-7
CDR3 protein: CASSPRQASGSLHEQYF
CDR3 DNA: TGTGCCAGCTCACCACGACAGGCTAGCGGGAGTCTACACGAGCAGTACTTC

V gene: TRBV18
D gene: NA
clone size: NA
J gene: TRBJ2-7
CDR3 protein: CASSPRTGSSYEQYF
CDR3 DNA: TGTGCCAGCTCACCAAGGACGGGGAGCTCCTACGAGCAGTACTTC

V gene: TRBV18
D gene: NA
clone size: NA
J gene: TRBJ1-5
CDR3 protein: CASSLQGQSYSNQPQHF
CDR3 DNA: TGTGCCAGCTCATTACAAGGACAGTCCTATAGCAATCAGCCCCAGCATTTT

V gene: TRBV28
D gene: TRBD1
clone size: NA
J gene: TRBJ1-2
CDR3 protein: CASRSKGANGSYGYTF
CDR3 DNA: TGTGCCAGCAGATCCAAGGGGGCCAACGGTAGCTATGGCTACACCTTC

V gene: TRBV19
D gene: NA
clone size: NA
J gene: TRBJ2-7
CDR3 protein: CASSIALVHEQYF
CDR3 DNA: TGTGCCAGTAGTATAGCCTTAGTCCACGAGCAGTACTTC

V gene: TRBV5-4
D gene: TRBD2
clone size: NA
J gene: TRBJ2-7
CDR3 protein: CASSSKLAGFYEQYF
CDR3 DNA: TGTGCCAGCAGCTCTAAACTAGCGGGGTTCTACGAGCAGTACTTC

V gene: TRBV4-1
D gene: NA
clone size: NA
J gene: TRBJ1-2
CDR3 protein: CASSPTRLGTRYGYTF
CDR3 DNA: TGCGCCAGCAGCCCCACTCGGTTAGGTACTAGATATGGCTACACCTTC

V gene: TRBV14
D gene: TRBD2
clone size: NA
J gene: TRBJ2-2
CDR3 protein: CASSRSPGRETGELFF
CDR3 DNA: TGTGCCAGCAGCCGATCCCCCGGGAGGGAGACCGGGGAGCTGTTTTTT

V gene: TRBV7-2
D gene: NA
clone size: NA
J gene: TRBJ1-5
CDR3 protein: CASSLAGGNQPQHF
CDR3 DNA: TGTGCCAGCAGCTTAGCTGGCGGGAATCAGCCCCAGCATTTT

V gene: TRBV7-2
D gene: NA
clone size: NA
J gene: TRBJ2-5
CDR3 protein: CASSLVSTPRETQYF
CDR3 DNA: TGTGCCAGCAGCTTAGTGTCTACCCCCCGAGAGACCCAGTACTTC

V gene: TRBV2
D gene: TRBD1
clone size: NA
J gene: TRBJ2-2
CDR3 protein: CASTPRQGGNTGELFF
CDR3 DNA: TGTGCCAGCACCCCCAGACAGGGTGGGAACACCGGGGAGCTGTTTTTT

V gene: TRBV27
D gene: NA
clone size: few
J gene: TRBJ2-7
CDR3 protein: CASFASSYEQYF
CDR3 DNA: TGTGCCAGCTTTGCTAGCTCCTACGAGCAGTACTTC

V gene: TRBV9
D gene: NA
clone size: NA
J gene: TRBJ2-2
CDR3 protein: CASSAPDRPELFF
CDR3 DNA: TGTGCCAGCAGCGCCCCAGACAGGCCGGAGCTGTTTTTT

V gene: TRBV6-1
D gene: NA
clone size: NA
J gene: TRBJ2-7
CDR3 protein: CASRRQQPGEQYF
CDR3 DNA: TGTGCCAGCAGGAGGCAGCAGCCGGGGGAGCAGTACTTC

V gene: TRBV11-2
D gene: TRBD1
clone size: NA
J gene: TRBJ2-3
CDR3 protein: CASSLEGTGLGDTQYF
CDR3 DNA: TGTGCCAGCAGCTTAGAAGGGACAGGGCTGGGAGATACGCAGTATTTT

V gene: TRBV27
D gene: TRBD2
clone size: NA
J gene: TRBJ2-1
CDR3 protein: CASSLGLAGVNEQFF
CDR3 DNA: TGTGCCAGCAGTTTGGGACTAGCGGGAGTAAATGAGCAGTTCTTC